The 19 T cell receptor beta chains below were found in one sample sequenced in a study of T-cell reconstitution after alpha-beta-depleted transplantation in children (dated by TCRdb to 2016 to 2017). The method behind the library was PCR. Sequenced on an Illumina HiSeq 2500. TCR library preparation used molecular barcoding, with unique molecular identifiers applied to normalize quantification of the TCRbeta repertoire. The raw public reads went through TCRdb reprocessing: fastp at Q25, MiXCR clone calling, in-frame beta chains kept. Each entry is one CDR3 protein sequence, shown with its most common DNA and genes. This sample is represented by 130,000 to 150,000 distinct CDR3 sequences; 8% to 10% of them were singletons. The top ten constitute roughly 20% of the sample. This specimen's treatment or condition label, interpreted: allogeneic hematopoietic cell transplantation with graft depleted of TCRalphabeta T cells and CD19 B cells.

The specimen was PBMCs, mostly from graft donor cells, collected 180 days after TCRalphabeta/CD19-depleted stem cell transplant. These receptor sequences come from a female patient aged 2-10 years who had a stem cell transplant for congenital amegakaryocytic thrombocytopenia, so the T cells may come from the graft donor.

Ten or more counts support this clonotype. The CDR3 region is CASSLAGTGVSGELFF. The DNA of the CDR3 is TGCGCCAGCAGCTTGGCCGGGACAGGCGTATCCGGGGAGCTGTTTTTT. The gene calls are TRBV5-1 and TRBJ2-2; TRBD1 matches 8 bases. The V gene's germline CDR1 is SGHRS and CDR2 YFSETQ. The V and J ends lost 0 bases and 6 bases, in that order; junction bases with no gene match: 7. The CDR3 loop spans 16 amino acids.

This clonotype was picked up a small number of times. This chain connects TRBV12-3 or TRBV12-4 to TRBJ2-7; 7 bases match TRBD1. J was trimmed by 2 bases and V by 1 base; bases with no gene match: 5. CDR3 size: 15 residues. The CDR3 nucleotides read TGTGCCAGCAGTTTAGAGACAGGGCGAACCTACGAGCAGTACTTC. Protein product: CASSLETGRTYEQYF.

The rearrangement uses TRBV30 and TRBJ2-2; 11 bases fit TRBD2. This CDR3 has 15 residues. V shed 4 bases, J shed 6 bases, and the junction held 7 bases outside the gene matches. Germline V gives CDR1 GTSNPN, CDR2 SVGIG (reference sequence). As DNA, the CDR3 is TGTGCCTGGAAGCGTACACTAGCGGGAGCCGGGGAGCTGTTTTTT. Translation gives CAWKRTLAGAGELFF.

This clonotype showed up many times. CDR3 amino acids: CASSVGTSYEQYF. CDR3 sequence (DNA): TGCGCCAGCAGCGTAGGGACTAGCTACGAGCAGTACTTC. This chain links TRBV5-1 with TRBJ2-7; 8 nucleotides line up with TRBD2. CDR3 size: 13 residues. Trimming cost V 4 bases and J 3 bases; bases outside gene matches: 3. Germline V gene lookup returns CDR1 SGHRS and CDR2 YFSETQ.

This clonotype was recorded many times. This chain connects TRBV5-1 to TRBJ1-1; D remains ambiguous. The germline V and J ends were trimmed by 3 bases and 3 bases, with 15 bases remaining between them. The CDR3 has 15 residues. The germline V gene has CDR1 SGHRS and CDR2 YFSETQ. The CDR3 DNA is TGCGCCAGCAGCTGGACTAAAGGTTCGGACACTGAAGCTTTCTTT. This gives the protein CASSWTKGSDTEAFF.

This clonotype occurred a few times. The rearrangement links TRBV19 to TRBJ1-5; tentatively, D is TRBD1 (5 bases). This CDR3 contains 14 residues. CDR1 is LNHDA and CDR2 is SQIVND in the germline V gene (reference sequence). Trimming cost V 7 bases and J 0 bases, with 10 bases left between them. CDR3 residues: CASNRGYSNQPQHF. Written as DNA, the CDR3 is TGTGCCAGTAATAGGGGTTATAGCAATCAGCCCCAGCATTTT.

The chain combines TRBV6-1 with TRBJ2-1; D is possibly TRBD1 or TRBD2 (5 bases each). This CDR3 contains 18 residues. The germline V gene has CDR1 MNHNS and CDR2 SASEGT. The germline V and J ends were trimmed by 6 bases and 1 base, with 22 bases remaining between them. Here the CDR3 reads CASSSGLFGGFSYNEQFF. Here the CDR3 DNA reads TGTGCCAGCAGCTCCGGACTGTTTGGGGGTTTTTCCTACAATGAGCAGTTCTTC.

The table lists this clonotype with many counts. The chain joins TRBV5-8 to TRBJ2-3; 16 bases match TRBD2. CDR1 and CDR2 from the germline V gene are SGHTS and YDEGEE. CDR3 length: 17 residues. V trimming: 4 bases; J trimming: 4 bases; junction bases outside the gene matches: 6. CDR3 loop: CASSPGTSGRAADTQYF. DNA of the CDR3: TGTGCCAGCAGCCCCGGGACTAGCGGGAGGGCCGCAGATACGCAGTATTTT.

This clonotype has a handful of counts. In nucleotides, the CDR3 is TGTGCCAGCAGTGAAGGTGTGCCGATTAATTCACCCCTCCACTTT. It is translated as CASSEGVPINSPLHF. The chain employs TRBV2 and TRBJ1-6; no clear D. The V end was cut by 1 base, the J end by 6 bases, with 10 bases between. Germline values: CDR1 SNHLY, CDR2 FYNNEI. The CDR3 spans 15 residues. Full variable domain (remainder filled in from reference TRBV2 and TRBJ1-6): EPEVTQTPSHQVTQMGQEVILRCVPISNHLYFYWYRQILGQKVEFLVSFYNNEISEKSEIFDDQFSVERPDGSNFTLKIRSTKLEDSAMYFCASSEGVPINSPLHFGNGTRLTVT.

This clonotype was seen at least ten times. This chain connects TRBV19 to TRBJ2-7, with 13 positions matching TRBD2. Germline CDR1 and CDR2: LNHDA and SQIVND (reference sequence). After removal of 6 bases from V and 6 bases from J, the junction contained 8 bases not matched to a gene. This CDR3 contains 15 residues. DNA for the CDR3: TGTGCCAGTAGCGGACTAGCGGGAGCGTCTGGCGAGCAGTACTTC. This encodes CASSGLAGASGEQYF.

This clonotype came up many times. In DNA form, the CDR3 reads TGTGCCAGCAGCTCCGGGCTATTCGGGTACGAGCAGTACTTC. This gives the protein CASSSGLFGYEQYF. The rearrangement joins TRBV7-8 to TRBJ2-7; the D is unclear. The CDR3 contains 14 residues. Germline CDR1 reads SGHVS; CDR2 reads FQNEAQ. Trimming left V 4 bases short and J 4 bases short, with 14 bases between.

Many counts were recorded for this clonotype. The genes are TRBV4-1 and TRBJ2-2; D gene unclear. The germline CDR1 and CDR2 sequences are MGHRA and YSYEKL. V dropped 0 bases and J dropped 6 bases, with 14 bases sitting between them. The CDR3 is made up of 16 amino acids. CDR3 nucleotide sequence: TGCGCCAGCAGCCAAGATCCCCCCTCAAGCGCCGGGGAGCTGTTTTTT. Encoded protein: CASSQDPPSSAGELFF.

This clonotype was counted a few times. The CDR3 loop reads CASGDSPYEKLFF. The CDR3 DNA reads as TGTGCCAGCGGAGACAGTCCTTATGAAAAACTGTTTTTT. The chain uses TRBV7-6 and TRBJ1-4; a weak D match, TRBD1 (5 bases). The germline CDR1 and CDR2 sequences are SGHVS and FNYEAQ. This CDR3 has 13 amino acids. V gave up 8 bases and J gave up 6 bases, with 13 bases separating them.

Here the CDR3 DNA reads TGTGCCAGCAGTGACGGGGGGCGCGGCAATCAGCCCCAGCATTTT. It codes for CASSDGGRGNQPQHF. The chain combines TRBV6-4 with TRBJ1-5, with a tentative D call TRBD1 (6 bases). This CDR3 is built from 15 residues. Trimming shortened V by 2 bases and J by 2 bases, and 10 bases separated the two germline ends. Germline lookup yields CDR1 MRHNA and CDR2 SNTAGT.

At least ten counts were recorded for this clonotype. The chain carries TRBV20-1 and TRBJ2-1, with TRBD2 matching over 12 bases. The germline gives CDR1 DFQATT, CDR2 SNEGSKA (reference sequence). V trimming: 6 bases; J trimming: 3 bases; junction bases outside the gene matches: 3. The CDR3 totals 14 residues. CDR3 coding DNA: TGCAGTGCACGACTAGCGGGAGTCTACAATGAGCAGTTCTTC. Protein: CSARLAGVYNEQFF.

This clonotype was counted ten times or more. V usage is TRBV20-1 and J usage is TRBJ1-2, with D possibly matching TRBD1 (5 bases). Germline CDR1 and CDR2: DFQATT and SNEGSKA (reference sequence). The CDR3 length is 16 residues. V lost 3 bases and J lost 6, with 23 bases in between. CDR3 nucleotide sequence: TGCAGTGCTAGGATCCGGCGGGACCGACTCATGGATGGCTACACCTTC. Translated: CSARIRRDRLMDGYTF.

This clonotype was recorded at least ten times. This chain links TRBV5-1 with TRBJ2-3; tentative D call: TRBD2 (6 bases). CDR1 SGHRS and CDR2 YFSETQ come from the germline V gene. This CDR3 has 16 residues. Trimming cost V 3 bases and J 0 bases, with 14 bases left between them. The CDR3 reads CASSWDLTTSTDTQYF. The CDR3 DNA sequence: TGCGCCAGCAGCTGGGACTTAACCACTAGCACAGATACGCAGTATTTT. The entire variable domain, with the rest obtained from reference TRBV5-1 and TRBJ2-3, is as follows: KAGVTQTPRYLIKTRGQQVTLSCSPISGHRSVSWYQQTPGQGLQFLFEYFSETQRNKGNFPGRFSGRQFSNSRSEMNVSTLELGDSALYLCASSWDLTTSTDTQYFGPGTRLTVL.

This chain joins TRBV28 and TRBJ2-3; unclear D gene. The CDR3 loop spans 14 amino acids. The germline V and J ends were trimmed by 3 bases and 2 bases, with 9 bases remaining between them. Germline CDR1 and CDR2: MDHEN and SYDVKM. This CDR3 reads CASSFRAVTDTQYF. The CDR3 coding sequence is TGTGCCAGCAGTTTCCGGGCAGTCACAGATACGCAGTATTTT.

This clonotype occurred many times. The chain links TRBV28 to TRBJ2-1, with D unresolved. Trimming cost V 11 bases and J 3 bases, with 17 bases left between them. Germline CDR1 MDHEN, CDR2 SYDVKM. The CDR3 runs 14 residues. The CDR3 is CACSGQVGYNEQFF. Written as DNA, the CDR3 is TGTGCCTGCTCTGGGCAGGTGGGCTACAATGAGCAGTTCTTC.